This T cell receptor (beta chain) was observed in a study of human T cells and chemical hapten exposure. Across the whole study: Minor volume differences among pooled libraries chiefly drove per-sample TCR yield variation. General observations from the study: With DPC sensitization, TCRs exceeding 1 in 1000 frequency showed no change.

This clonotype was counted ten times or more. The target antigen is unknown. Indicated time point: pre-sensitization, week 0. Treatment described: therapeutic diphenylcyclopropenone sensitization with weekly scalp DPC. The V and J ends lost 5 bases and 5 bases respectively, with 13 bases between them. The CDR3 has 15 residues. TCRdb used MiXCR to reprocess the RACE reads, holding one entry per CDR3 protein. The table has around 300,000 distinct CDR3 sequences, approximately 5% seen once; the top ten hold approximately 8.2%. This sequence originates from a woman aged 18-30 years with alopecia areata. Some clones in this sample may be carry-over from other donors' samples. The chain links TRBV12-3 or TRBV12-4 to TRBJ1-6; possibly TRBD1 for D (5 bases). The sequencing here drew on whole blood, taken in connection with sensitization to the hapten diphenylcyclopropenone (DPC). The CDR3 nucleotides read TGTGCCAGCAGTCTATCCGACAGCCATAATTCACCCCTCCACTTT. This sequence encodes CASSLSDSHNSPLHF.